Listed here is a single T cell receptor beta chain. No antigen is known for it. Base quality data are lacking; no much larger clone is found one base away. These data originate in a study of T cell clones after liver transplantation (dated 2019 in TCRdb). Context from the whole study: ITN030ST, the source of the samples, was a randomized trial that attempted immunosuppression withdrawal within 2 years of liver transplantation. Subjects received no induction therapy and standard immunosuppression until randomization at 12-24 months post-transplant. Donor-reactive T cell clones were identified using TCRbeta sequencing after a pre-transplant mixed lymphocyte reaction and were then followed in post-transplant blood. Tolerance was defined as complete withdrawal of immunosuppression for at least one year without a rise in liver enzymes beyond twice the upper limit of normal. Blood samples were collected pre-transplant, pre-randomization before withdrawal, and post-randomization after either full withdrawal or failed withdrawal. As an antigen-independent comparator for donor-reactive sequences, third party-reactive TCRbeta sequences were also identified from pre-transplant MLRs. Three of the eight recipients were HCV-positive; the others were transplanted for non-autoimmune, non-viral indications. A cohort of 8 liver transplant recipients was studied, of whom 3 were classified as tolerant and 5 as non-tolerant.

This sample's time point label indicates: pre-transplant. Unstimulated PBMCs, after thawing, were stained for CD3, CD4 and CD8 and then FACS-sorted into CD3+CD4+ and CD3+CD8+ populations. All 8 studied subjects were randomized to withdrawal of immunosuppression. Genomic DNA was isolated with the Qiagen DNeasy Blood and Tissue Kit. On the study overall, not on this receptor specifically: Conclusions were preliminary, limited by small, heterogeneous patient numbers and non-standardized post-transplant time points. Low numbers of available donor cells limited the measurable donor-reactive repertoire in two subjects. After accounting for repertoire turnover, donor-reactive detection was significantly reduced in 7 of 8 subjects for CD4 and 8 of 8 for CD8. Donor-reactive sequences decreased more than third party-reactive sequences, which suggests partial antigen-specific deletion that was not related to withdrawal success. Since no allograft tissue specimens were available, donor-reactive T cells may have migrated into the graft instead of being deleted. In 5 of 8 subjects, circulating donor-reactive CD4 TCRbeta sequences decreased significantly after transplant, regardless of tolerance or HCV status.

The junction carries 14 bases between V and J, which are trimmed by 3 bases and 5 bases respectively. The CDR3 measures 14 amino acids from cysteine to phenylalanine. The read is trimmed to its CDR3 DNA, 42 bases read in frame from base 1. CDR1 and CDR2 were assigned from the germline V gene as SGDLS and YYNGEE. High-throughput TCRbeta CDR3 sequencing of frozen genomic DNA was performed by immunoSEQ, with PCR amplification, mapping, bias correction and internal controls included. The study's processing was this. Only productive rearrangements were retained, and each unique TCRbeta sequence was defined by its CDR3 nucleotide sequence together with its V and J gene. Donor-reactive sequences required at least 5-fold expansion in CFSE-low cells versus unstimulated pre-transplant cells and at least 0.01% frequency. Minimum frequency thresholds were set for each subject on the basis of the unstimulated sample with the lowest template count, so that a detection power of at least 90% was ensured. Jensen-Shannon divergence between the top 1000 TCRbeta sequences post-transplant and pre-transplant was used to measure repertoire turnover. Two-sided Fisher's exact tests were used to test for changes in the detection of donor-reactive sequences. TCRdb obtained this table from immuneACCESS and retained in-frame rearrangements with V and J assigned. These tables miss some clones; where compared with another copy, unresolved V genes account for less than half of the shortfall, and the remainder is unexplained. The V and J calls and clone size come from that table; D and trimming were worked out from the DNA. The sample table lists about 99,000 clones, around four fifths of them with a count of one. The ten biggest clones cover about 0.89% of the sample.

The rearranged segments are TRBV9 and TRBJ2-5; no confident D gene assignment can be made. The specimen comprised CD4+ T cells from blood, sampled before liver transplant. This clonotype was sampled from a human donor who received a liver transplant. CDR3 protein: CASSGGVLGETQYF. The DNA is TGTGCCAGCAGCGGTGGGGTCTTAGGGGAGACCCAGTACTTC.